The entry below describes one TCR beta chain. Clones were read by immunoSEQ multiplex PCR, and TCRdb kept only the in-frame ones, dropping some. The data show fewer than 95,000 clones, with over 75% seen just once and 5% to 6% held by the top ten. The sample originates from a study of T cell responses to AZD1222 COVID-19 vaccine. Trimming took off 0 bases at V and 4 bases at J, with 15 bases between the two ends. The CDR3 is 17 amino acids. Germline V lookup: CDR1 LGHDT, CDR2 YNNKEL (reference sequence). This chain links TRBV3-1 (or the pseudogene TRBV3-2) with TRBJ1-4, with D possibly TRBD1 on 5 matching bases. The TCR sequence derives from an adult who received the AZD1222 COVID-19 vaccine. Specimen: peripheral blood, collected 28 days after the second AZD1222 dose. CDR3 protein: CASSQEGEGPRNEKLFF. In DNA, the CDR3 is TGTGCCAGCAGCCAAGAAGGGGAAGGGCCCCGTAATGAAAAACTGTTTTTT.